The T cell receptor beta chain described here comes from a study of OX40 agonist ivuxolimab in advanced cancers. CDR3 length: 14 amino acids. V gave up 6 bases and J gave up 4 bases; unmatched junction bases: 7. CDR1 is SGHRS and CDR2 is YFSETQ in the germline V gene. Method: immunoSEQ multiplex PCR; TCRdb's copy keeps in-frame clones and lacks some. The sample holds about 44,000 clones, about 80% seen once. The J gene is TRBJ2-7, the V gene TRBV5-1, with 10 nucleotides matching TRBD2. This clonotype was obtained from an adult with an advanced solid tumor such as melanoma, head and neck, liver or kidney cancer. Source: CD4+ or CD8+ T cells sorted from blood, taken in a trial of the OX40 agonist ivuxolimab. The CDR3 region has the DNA TGCGCCAGCACCTCTAGCGGGAGTAAGTACGAGCAGTACTTC. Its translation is CASTSSGSKYEQYF.